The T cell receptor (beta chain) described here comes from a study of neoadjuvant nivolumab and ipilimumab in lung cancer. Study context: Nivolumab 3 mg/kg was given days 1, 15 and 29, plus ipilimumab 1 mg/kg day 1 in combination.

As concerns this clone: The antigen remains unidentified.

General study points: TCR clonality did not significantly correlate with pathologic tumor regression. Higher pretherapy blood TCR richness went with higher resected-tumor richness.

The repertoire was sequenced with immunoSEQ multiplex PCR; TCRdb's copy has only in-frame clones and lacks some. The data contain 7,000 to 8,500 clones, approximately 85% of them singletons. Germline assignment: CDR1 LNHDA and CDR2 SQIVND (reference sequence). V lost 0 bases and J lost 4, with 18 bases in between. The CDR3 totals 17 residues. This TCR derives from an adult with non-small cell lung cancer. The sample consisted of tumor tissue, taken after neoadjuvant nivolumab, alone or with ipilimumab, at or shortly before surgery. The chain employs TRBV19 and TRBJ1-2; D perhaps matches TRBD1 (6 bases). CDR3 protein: CASSIEGAGGIGYGYTF. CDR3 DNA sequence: TGTGCCAGTAGTATAGAGGGGGCAGGCGGAATCGGCTATGGCTACACCTTC.